This TCR beta chain was obtained from a study of response to subunit inactivated influenza vaccine. The CDR3 length is 14 residues. J gave up 0 bases and V 3 bases, and 0 bases lay outside the gene matches. CDR1 is ENHRY and CDR2 is SYGVKD in the germline V gene. One entry per CDR3 protein, called by TCRdb with MiXCR from the RT-PCR reads. Of about 570,000 distinct CDR3 sequences in the sample, 11% were seen once. This sample was shared with a second study, whose subject was T cells expressing NK-cell markers. As reported in that work: 5'RACE template switching built TCR beta cDNA with unique molecular identifiers.

The source of this sequence is a man over 45 who received an inactivated influenza vaccine. J is TRBJ2-5 and V is TRBV10-3; 8 bases match TRBD2. The sequenced sample was PBMCs from blood, obtained on the day of vaccination. The CDR3 region has the DNA TGTGCCATCAGTGAAGCGGGGGACCAAGAGACCCAGTACTTC. This translates into CAISEAGDQETQYF.